This T cell receptor beta chain is drawn from a study of blood T cell repertoires in COVID-19. Study at large: Samples came from the United States, Italy and Spain, spanning acute and convalescent COVID-19.

Some clones are missing from TCRdb's copy, which holds only in-frame ones; the method was immunoSEQ multiplex PCR. The data contain about 240,000 clones, about 87% of them singletons. CDR3 size: 12 residues. CDR1 LGHDT and CDR2 YNNKEL come from the germline V gene (reference sequence). V gave up 3 bases and J gave up 4 bases; unmatched junction bases: 0. The origin of this receptor is a woman in her 70s with active or convalescent COVID-19. The chain recombines TRBV3-1 (or the pseudogene TRBV3-2) with TRBJ2-7, with 7 bases identical to TRBD1. Sample: peripheral blood. The CDR3 bases are TGTGCCAGCAGCCAGGACAGGTACGAGCAGTACTTC. It specifies CASSQDRYEQYF.